Each of the 14 T cell receptor beta chains below was sequenced from the same sample in a study of shared clonotypes between healthy human individuals. Assay used: immunoSEQ multiplex PCR; TCRdb lists only in-frame clones, some missing. The sample contains around 2,100,000 clones, roughly 95% of which appear only once. CD45RO-negative cells were positively selected for CCR7, leaving out terminally differentiated effector memory CD45RA+ cells. Sample: naive CD8+ T cells sorted from blood. Receptors originate from a man aged 18-30 years in good health.

The chain combines TRBV6-1 with TRBJ2-1, with D tentatively TRBD1 (5 bases). The CDR3 runs 15 residues. Trimming took off 6 bases at V and 0 bases at J, with 12 bases between the two ends. The germline V gene encodes CDR1 MNHNS and CDR2 SASEGT. The CDR3 coding sequence is TGTGCCAGCAGCGTCGACAGATACTCCTACAATGAGCAGTTCTTC. Translating it yields CASSVDRYSYNEQFF.

The V and J genes are TRBV13 and TRBJ1-1; 9 positions match TRBD1. CDR3 size: 18 residues. CDR1 and CDR2 from the germline V gene are PRHDT and FYEKMQ (reference sequence). Trimming removed 1 base from V and 5 bases from J; junction bases left unmatched: 14. The CDR3 loop is CASSLEGYRGQGRTEAFF. The CDR3 region has the DNA TGTGCCAGCAGCTTAGAAGGGTACCGGGGACAGGGAAGGACTGAAGCTTTCTTT.

V is TRBV19 and J is TRBJ2-1; D may be TRBD2 (6 bases). Trimming removed 6 bases from V and 8 bases from J, with 14 bases in between. The CDR3 loop spans 13 amino acids. In germline, CDR1 is LNHDA, CDR2 SQIVND (reference sequence). The CDR3 bases are TGTGCCAGTAGCCCTCGGGAGTTCGATGAGCAGTTCTTC. It encodes CASSPREFDEQFF.

The rearrangement joins TRBV11-2 to TRBJ1-1; D is possibly TRBD1 (6 bases). Trimming stripped 6 bases from V and 1 base from J, with 12 bases between. The germline V gene encodes CDR1 SGHAT and CDR2 FQNNGV. CDR3 length equals 14 residues. DNA for the CDR3: TGTGCCAGCAGATCCAAACAGGGGAACACTGAAGCTTTCTTT. This sequence encodes CASRSKQGNTEAFF.

V is TRBV28 and J is TRBJ2-3; D remains ambiguous. The CDR3 is made up of 15 amino acids. Per the germline V gene, CDR1 is MDHEN and CDR2 is SYDVKM. Trimming took off 1 base at V and 2 bases at J, with 10 bases between the two ends. Written as DNA, the CDR3 is TGTGCCAGCAGTTTATCGGTAGAGAACACAGATACGCAGTATTTT. Its translation: CASSLSVENTDTQYF. The full variable domain, rest sourced from reference TRBV28 and TRBJ2-3, is DVKVTQSSRYLVKRTGEKVFLECVQDMDHENMFWYRQDPGLGLRLIYFSYDVKMKEKGDIPEGYSVSREKKERFSLILESASTNQTSMYLCASSLSVENTDTQYFGPGTRLTVL.

V and J are TRBV13 and TRBJ2-7; D perhaps matches TRBD2 (6 bases). The CDR3 is made up of 14 amino acids. Trimming shortened V by 4 bases and J by 2 bases, and 12 bases separated the two germline ends. From germline, CDR1 is PRHDT and CDR2 FYEKMQ (reference sequence). CDR3 protein: CASSSQASAYEQYF. The CDR3 coding sequence is TGTGCCAGCAGCTCCCAGGCTAGCGCCTACGAGCAGTACTTC.

V gene TRBV30 combines with J gene TRBJ2-5; D is unclear. This CDR3 comprises 11 residues. Germline V gene data show CDR1 as GTSNPN and CDR2 as SVGIG (reference sequence). Trimming removed 1 base from V and 9 bases from J, with 9 bases in between. The CDR3 loop is CAWSAALAQYF. The CDR3 region has the DNA TGTGCCTGGAGTGCCGCCCTCGCCCAGTACTTC.

Worth noting for this clone: Other DNA sequences of this sample code for an identical CDR3. The chain's CDR3 is CASSSGNTIYF. CDR3 DNA sequence: TGTGCCAGCAGCTCTGGAAACACCATATATTTT. The rearrangement joins TRBV5-6 to TRBJ1-3; D is unresolved. The CDR3 runs to 11 residues. CDR1 SGHDT and CDR2 YYEEEE come from the germline V gene. Trimming pared 3 bases from V and 2 bases from J, leaving 0 bases between.

The chain recombines TRBV5-1 with TRBJ2-7, with 11 positions matching TRBD1. Germline lookup yields CDR1 SGHRS and CDR2 YFSETQ. The CDR3 consists of 15 residues. The V segment lost 6 bases and the J segment 9 bases; nucleotides outside the gene matches: 14. CDR3 nucleotides: TGCGCCAGCACCACCTTCAGGGACAGGGGGGTCGGGCAGTACTTC. This codes for CASTTFRDRGVGQYF.

The CDR3 DNA is TGTGCCAGCAGTTCGTTGGGACTAGCGGGGAGCTCCTACAATGAGCAGTTCTTC. Translating gives CASSSLGLAGSSYNEQFF. V is TRBV27 and J is TRBJ2-1; 13 bases align to TRBD2. J was trimmed by 0 bases and V by 4 bases; bases with no gene match: 6. Germline CDR1 and CDR2: MNHEY and SMNVEV (reference sequence). This CDR3 has 18 amino acids.

The gene calls are TRBV2 and TRBJ2-1, with D perhaps assigned TRBD1 or TRBD2 (6 bases each). V gave up 3 bases and J gave up 8 bases, with 17 bases separating them. The CDR3 is 15 residues long. Germline V CDR1 and CDR2: SNHLY, FYNNEI. CDR3 sequence: CASSDGGGLEYEQFF. CDR3 bases: TGTGCCAGCAGTGACGGAGGGGGGCTGGAGTATGAGCAGTTCTTC.

The chain combines TRBV6-5 with TRBJ2-7, with 8 bases matching TRBD2. Germline CDR1 and CDR2: MNHEY and SVGAGI. Germline trimming cut 2 bases from V and 4 bases from J; bases unmatched to any gene: 4. CDR3 length: 14 amino acids. The CDR3: CASSYDPSGYEQYF. The CDR3 DNA follows: TGTGCCAGCAGTTACGACCCTAGCGGGTACGAGCAGTACTTC.

The rearrangement links TRBV27 to TRBJ1-6; D is unclear. Per the germline V gene, CDR1 is MNHEY and CDR2 is SMNVEV (reference sequence). This CDR3 spans 19 amino acids. V lost 5 bases and J lost 0, with 20 bases in between. The CDR3 region is CASSQDPVKESSYNSPLHF. For the CDR3, the DNA is TGTGCCAGCAGTCAAGACCCCGTTAAGGAGAGCTCCTATAATTCACCCCTCCACTTT.

V usage is TRBV27 and J usage is TRBJ2-2; D tentatively reads TRBD1 or TRBD2 (5 bases each). CDR3 length: 16 amino acids. The V gene lost 4 bases and the J gene lost 3 bases, with 15 bases spanning the gap. Germline V gene sequence: CDR1 MNHEY, CDR2 SMNVEV (reference sequence). CDR3 nucleotides: TGTGCCAGCAGTTCCTTACGGTTGGGGGACACCGGGGAGCTGTTTTTT. Residues: CASSSLRLGDTGELFF.